This T cell receptor (beta chain) was obtained from a study of T cells in Graves' hyperthyroidism and ophthalmopathy. The study excluded patients with uncontrolled infection, other autoimmune disease, pregnancy or lactation. Amplified TCR beta CDR3 regions derived from RNA transcripts. HTBI primers were used for first-round RT-PCR of the TCR CDR3. TCRdb analysed the multiplex PCR reads with MiXCR anew, one entry per CDR3 protein. The sample includes over 250,000 distinct CDR3 sequences, approximately 23% of them seen just once. Study observations and caveats: By a 13 V-J model, ophthalmopathy was set apart from stable hyperthyroidism. Most clonotypes that expanded in the thyroid above 0.001 also showed up in blood.

The length of the CDR3 is 15 residues. The germline gives CDR1 SGHAT, CDR2 FQNNGV. Comments on this clonotype: The antigen remains undetermined. This could be a read error, since a much larger clone is one nucleotide away.

The sequencing sample was made of blood. The J gene is TRBJ2-1, the V gene TRBV11-2; D is uncertain. The TCR comes from a man aged 25 to 40 with Graves' ophthalmopathy. CDR3 bases: TGTGCCAGCAGCTTCGCTGGAAGCCTATACAATGAGCGGTTCTTC. This sequence encodes CASSFAGSLYNERFF.